The source of this TCR beta chain is a study of CXCR3-negative and CXCR3-positive naive CD8 T cells. Study results and caveats: Both of the naive subsets showed about the same high diversity, but memory CD8+ cells had much less. Naive CXCR3-positive and CXCR3-negative cells shared similar TRBV-TRBJ usage, unlike memory cells. TRB CDR3 hydrophobicity was greater in CXCR3-positive naive cells than in CXCR3-negative naive cells.

By phenotype, naive CD8+ T cells were CD45RO-CCR7+CD27+CD95-. The CDR3 has 17 amino acids. The V gene's germline CDR1 is MNHEY and CDR2 SVGEGT. The authors made the TRB cDNA libraries by 5' RACE using UMI labels. Following a re-call of the 5' RACE reads, TCRdb has one entry per CDR3 protein and lacks DNA. The listing records 120,000 or so distinct CDR3 sequences. Points on this clonotype: As yet, its antigen is unknown.

Material: naive CXCR3+ CD8+ T cells from blood. Stated subset: CD45RO-CCR7+CD27+CD95- naive CD8+ T cells expressing CXCR3 (TNR3+). This chain uses TRBV6-2 or TRBV6-3 with TRBJ1-1; as DNA is missing, the TRBD1 call by TCRdb cannot be tested. This receptor was identified in a human donor in good health. Some clones in this sample may be carry-over from other donors' samples. The chain's CDR3 is CASSYSRSGRENTEAFF.